This TCR beta chain appears in the sequencing data of a study of regulatory T cells in long-lasting Graves disease. Study-wide results and caveats: TRBV28, TRBJ1-2 and TRBJ2-5 were favored in persistent disease.

Arm-PCR with iRepertoire HTBI primers amplified the CDR3 regions for these TCR beta libraries. TCRdb reanalysed the multiplex PCR reads using MiXCR and keeps one entry per CDR3 protein. The table lists 200,000 to 250,000 distinct CDR3 sequences, about 18% of them singletons. This clonotype was counted ten times or more. The antigen is undetermined. The time point was: newly diagnosed GD, antithyroid drugs for less than 3 months. RNA isolated from PBMCs was used to make the TCR library. Graves' disease diagnosis used American Thyroid Association guidelines. V was pared by 2 bases and J by 3 bases, with 7 bases between. In germline, CDR1 is LNHDA, CDR2 SQIVND (reference sequence). The CDR3 extends over 13 amino acids.

Source: peripheral blood mononuclear cells (PBMCs), taken at new diagnosis, from a patient treated with antithyroid drugs. This clonotype originated in a female donor with Graves disease. The chain links TRBV19 to TRBJ1-1; a weak D match, TRBD1 (5 bases). In DNA form, the CDR3 reads TGTGCCAGTAGTATACAGGGAGACACTGAAGCTTTCTTT. Residues: CASSIQGDTEAFF.